One and the same sample provided the 16 T cell receptor beta chains below, sequenced in a study of T cells in Graves' hyperthyroidism and ophthalmopathy. The investigators amplified TCR beta CDR3 regions from RNA transcripts. TCR CDR3 regions were first amplified by RT-PCR with HTBI primers. TCRdb analysed the multiplex PCR reads with MiXCR anew, one entry per CDR3 protein. The sample has approximately 490,000 distinct CDR3 sequences, approximately 23% seen once. Sequenced sample: blood. The receptors were gathered from a woman in her seventies with Graves' ophthalmopathy.

With respect to this clonotype: This may come from a read error, since a much larger clone is one base off. This rearrangement joins TRBV15 to TRBJ1-1; tentative D call: TRBD1 (5 bases). CDR1 is LNHNV, CDR2 YYDKDF, per germline (reference sequence). This CDR3 contains 14 residues. CDR3 nucleotide sequence: TGTGCCACCAGCAGAGAGGGACGGCGGATTGAAGCTCTCTTT. This encodes CATSREGRRIEALF.

Only a few counts were recorded for this clonotype. The chain uses TRBV6-1 and TRBJ1-6, with 7 bases fitting TRBD1. Germline-derived CDR1 and CDR2 are MNHNS and SASEGT. Trimming removed 5 bases from V and 7 bases from J; junction bases left unmatched: 5. This CDR3 spans 14 amino acids. The CDR3 sequence is CASSPGTANSPLHF. The CDR3 coding sequence is TGTGCCAGCAGTCCCGGGACAGCCAATTCACCCCTCCACTTT.

Points on this clonotype: The CDR3 ends on some other residue instead of the conserved phenylalanine or tryptophan, so this is likely a read error. The chain carries TRBV7-2 and TRBJ2-2; 8 positions match TRBD2. The germline gives CDR1 SGHTA, CDR2 FQGNSA. The CDR3 runs to 15 residues. V was pared by 4 bases and J by 1 base, with 2 bases of the junction left unmatched. For the CDR3, the DNA is TGTGCCAGCAGCTCGGGACTAGAGAACACCGGGGAGCTGTTTCTT. It translates to CASSSGLENTGELFL.

This chain links TRBV5-1 with TRBJ1-1; 9 nucleotides match TRBD1. The V gene end was trimmed by 0 bases and the J gene end by 0 bases; junction bases not matched to a gene: 3. Germline V gene lookup returns CDR1 SGHRS and CDR2 YFSETQ. The CDR3 extends over 16 amino acids. The CDR3 DNA follows: TGCGCCAGCAGCTTGGCCGGACAGGGGTTGAACACTGAAGCTTTCTTT. Amino acid sequence: CASSLAGQGLNTEAFF.

The chain carries TRBV3-1 and TRBJ1-1; tentatively, D is TRBD1 (6 bases). V gave up 3 bases and J gave up 2 bases, with 10 bases separating them. CDR3 length equals 14 residues. The germline gives CDR1 LGHDT, CDR2 YNNKEL (reference sequence). In nucleotides, the CDR3 is TGTGCCAGCAGCCAGATACAGGGAAACACTGAAGCTTTCTTT. Translating it yields CASSQIQGNTEAFF.

This clonotype was detected many times. The chain employs TRBV28 and TRBJ2-7; D unresolved. V lost 6 bases and J 3 bases, leaving 15 bases between the germline ends. Germline CDR1 is MDHEN and CDR2 is SYDVKM. CDR3 length: 14 amino acids. This CDR3 reads CASRYNRVYYEQYF. The CDR3 region has the DNA TGTGCCAGCAGGTACAATAGGGTCTACTACGAGCAGTACTTC.

As concerns this clonotype: Compared with germline, one end of the junction differs, possibly owing to a read error. CDR3 bases: TGTACCAGCAGTTTCAAACCTCCGTACTCTGGAAACACCATATATTTT. Translated: CTSSFKPPYSGNTIYF. The J gene is TRBJ1-3, the V gene TRBV2; D ambiguous. Germline values: CDR1 SNHLY, CDR2 FYNNEI. The CDR3 is 16 residues long.

This clonotype was recorded a few times. The chain links TRBV7-8 to TRBJ2-6; D perhaps matches TRBD1 (5 bases). The length of the CDR3 is 18 residues. Germline CDR1 SGHVS, CDR2 FQNEAQ. V lost 2 bases and J 0 bases, leaving 14 bases between the germline ends. CDR3 protein: CASSLRARAFSGANVLTF. The CDR3 coding sequence is TGTGCCAGCAGCTTACGGGCCAGGGCCTTCTCTGGGGCCAACGTCCTGACTTTC.

The rearrangement uses TRBV10-3 and TRBJ1-6; weak D call: TRBD1 (5 bases). Germline-derived CDR1 and CDR2 are ENHRY and SYGVKD. V lost 0 bases and J lost 7, with 10 bases in between. This CDR3 spans 15 amino acids. The CDR3 bases are TGTGCCATCAGTGAGTCGGGTAGACAGAATTCACCCCTCCACTTT. Encoded protein: CAISESGRQNSPLHF.

The chain carries TRBV6-2 or TRBV6-3 and TRBJ1-1; 10 nucleotides line up with TRBD1. CDR3 length: 14 amino acids. The germline gives CDR1 MNHEY, CDR2 SVGEGT. Losses at the gene ends were 10 bases for V and 13 bases for J; bases not matched to a gene: 18. The DNA for the CDR3 is TGTGCCAACAGGGGGACAGGGGACGCTAGAATGGGTTTCTTT. It is translated as CANRGTGDARMGFF.

This clonotype was counted between two and nine times. DNA for the CDR3: TGCGCCAGCACTACTGGTCAGGGGGCCACTGAAGCTTTCTTT. Translation: CASTTGQGATEAFF. V is TRBV5-1 and J is TRBJ1-1; 8 nucleotides agree with TRBD1. The V segment lost 6 bases and the J segment 4 bases; nucleotides outside the gene matches: 8. CDR1 SGHRS and CDR2 YFSETQ come from the germline V gene. The length of the CDR3 is 14 residues.

The V gene is TRBV6-1, the J gene TRBJ1-1; 8 bases align to TRBD1. V gave up 10 bases and J gave up 5 bases; unmatched junction bases: 6. In germline, CDR1 is MNHNS, CDR2 SASEGT. CDR3 length equals 12 residues. CDR3 residues: CATHRGGTEAFF. CDR3 sequence (DNA): TGTGCCACCCACAGGGGGGGGACTGAAGCTTTCTTT.

The chain combines TRBV3-1 with TRBJ2-5, with 16 bases identical to TRBD2. The CDR3 runs 16 residues. The ends lost 3 bases at V and 4 bases at J; junction bases unmatched: 2. CDR1 is LGHDT, CDR2 YNNKEL, per germline (reference sequence). The DNA of the CDR3 is TGTGCCAGCAGCCATGGGACTAGCGGGAGGGGAGAGACCCAGTACTTC. Translating gives CASSHGTSGRGETQYF.

This clonotype was observed a few times. The gene calls are TRBV7-2 and TRBJ2-3; 10 nucleotides align to TRBD2. The length of the CDR3 is 18 residues. Per the germline V gene, CDR1 is SGHTA and CDR2 is FQGNSA. Germline trimming cut 4 bases from V and 1 base from J; bases unmatched to any gene: 11. The CDR3 here is CASSSRPFGTSGTDTQYF. The CDR3 DNA reads as TGTGCCAGCAGCTCGCGCCCCTTCGGGACTAGCGGCACAGATACGCAGTATTTT. The full variable domain, completed using reference TRBV7-2 and TRBJ2-3, is GAGVSQSPSNKVTEKGKDVELRCDPISGHTALYWYRQSLGQGLEFLIYFQGNSAPDKSGLPSDRFSAERTGGSVSTLTIQRTQQEDSAVYLCASSSRPFGTSGTDTQYFGPGTRLTVL.

The chain combines TRBV9 with TRBJ2-2; the D gene is possibly TRBD2 (5 bases). The CDR3 spans 14 residues. Trimming removed 2 bases at V and 3 bases at J, with 8 bases between. Germline lookup yields CDR1 SGDLS and CDR2 YYNGEE. The CDR3 loop is CASSVDGDTGELFF. In DNA form, the CDR3 reads TGTGCCAGCAGCGTTGACGGGGACACCGGGGAGCTGTTTTTT. Using reference TRBV9 and TRBJ2-2 for the parts outside the CDR3, the full variable domain is DSGVTQTPKHLITATGQRVTLRCSPRSGDLSVYWYQQSLDQGLQFLIQYYNGEERAKGNILERFSAQQFPDLHSELNLSSLELGDSALYFCASSVDGDTGELFFGEGSRLTVL.

This clonotype appeared many times. The chain uses TRBV20-1 and TRBJ2-5, with 10 bases that match TRBD2. Germline assignment: CDR1 DFQATT and CDR2 SNEGSKA (reference sequence). V was clipped by 6 bases and J by 2 bases; unmatched bases: 12. The CDR3 totals 16 residues. The DNA for the CDR3 is TGCAGTGCGAACTCCATTACTAGCGGGGCACAAGAGACCCAGTACTTC. This gives the protein CSANSITSGAQETQYF.